One TCR beta chain is described in this entry. In patients chosen for sequencing, flow cytometry had shown CD8+CD57+ cell expansion. Prior therapy had not been administered to any patient at the time of blood sampling. This record belongs to a study of CD8+CD57+ T cells in acquired aplastic anemia. Whole-study context: DNA from sorted CD4+ and CD8+ cells averaged around 3.5 ug.

The V end was cut by 5 bases, the J end by 4 bases, with 15 bases between. Germline assignment: CDR1 LNHDA and CDR2 SQIVND (reference sequence). CDR3 size: 14 residues. Genomic DNA was employed as the template in profiling TCR beta VDJ and CDR3. TCRdb re-derived calls from the reads in MiXCR, one entry per CDR3 protein. The repertoire has about 120,000 distinct CDR3 sequences, under 65% of them found once; the top ten carry roughly 30%. This sequence joins TRBV19 and TRBJ2-7; the D is unclear. This sequence originates from a human donor with aplastic anemia. Sequencing was carried out using sorted CD4+, CD8+, or CD8+CD57+ T cells (not recorded which) from PBMCs. The CDR3 bases are TGTGCCAGTAGTTATATCGCCGTAGGGTACGAGCAGTACTTC. Amino acids: CASSYIAVGYEQYF.